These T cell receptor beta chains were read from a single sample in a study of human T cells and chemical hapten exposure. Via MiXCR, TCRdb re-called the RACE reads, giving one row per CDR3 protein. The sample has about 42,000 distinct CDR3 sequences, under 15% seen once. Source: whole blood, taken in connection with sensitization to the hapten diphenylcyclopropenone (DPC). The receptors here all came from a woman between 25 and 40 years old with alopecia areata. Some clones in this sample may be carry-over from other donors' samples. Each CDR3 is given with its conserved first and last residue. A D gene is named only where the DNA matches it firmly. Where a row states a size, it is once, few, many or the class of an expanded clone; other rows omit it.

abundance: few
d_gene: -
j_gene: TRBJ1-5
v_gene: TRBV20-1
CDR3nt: TGCAGTGCTAGAGATCGGGGGCGGCAGCCCCAGCATTTT
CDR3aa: CSARDRGRQPQHF

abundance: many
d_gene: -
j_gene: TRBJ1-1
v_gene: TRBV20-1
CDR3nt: TGCAGTGCTACTCCAGGGAACACTGAAGCTTTCTTT
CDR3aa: CSATPGNTEAFF

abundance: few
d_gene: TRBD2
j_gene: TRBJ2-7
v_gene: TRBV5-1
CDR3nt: TGCGCCAGCAGCTTGACTAGCGGGAGGCCAAGGGAGCAGTACTTC
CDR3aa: CASSLTSGRPREQYF

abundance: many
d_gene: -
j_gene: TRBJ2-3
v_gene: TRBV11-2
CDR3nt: TGTGCCAGCAACCTAGGGGCGGATACGCAGTATTTT
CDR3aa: CASNLGADTQYF

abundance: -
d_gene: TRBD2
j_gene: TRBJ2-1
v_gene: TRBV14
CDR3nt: TGTGCCAGCAGCCGACACGGGACTAGAAATTACAATGAGCAGTTCTTC
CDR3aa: CASSRHGTRNYNEQFF

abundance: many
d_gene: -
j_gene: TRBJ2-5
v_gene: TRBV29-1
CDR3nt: TGCAGCGCTGGCCTTGGGGGACCCCGGGCAGTACAAGAGACCCAGTACTTC
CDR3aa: CSAGLGGPRAVQETQYF

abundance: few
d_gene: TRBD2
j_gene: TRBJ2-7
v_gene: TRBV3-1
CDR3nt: TGTGCCAGCAGTCAAGATCAGGACGGACTAGCGGGAATCTACGAGCAGTACTTC
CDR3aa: CASSQDQDGLAGIYEQYF

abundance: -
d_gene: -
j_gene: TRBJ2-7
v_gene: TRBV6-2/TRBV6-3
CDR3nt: TGTGCCCCCTCGGGGAAGACAGGTAAAAAGGACGAGCAGTACTTC
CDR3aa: CAPSGKTGKKDEQYF

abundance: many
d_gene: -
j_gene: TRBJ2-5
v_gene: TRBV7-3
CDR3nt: TGTGCCAGCAGCTTAACGGCCAGTTGGACCCAGCAGTACTTC
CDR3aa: CASSLTASWTQQYF

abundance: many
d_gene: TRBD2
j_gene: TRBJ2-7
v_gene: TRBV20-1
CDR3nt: TGCAGTGCTAGAGATCCCCATCTGACTAGCGGAAGCTACGAGCAGTACTTC
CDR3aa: CSARDPHLTSGSYEQYF

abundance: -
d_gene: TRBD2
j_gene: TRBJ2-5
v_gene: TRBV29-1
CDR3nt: TGCAGCGTTGAAAGGACTAGGCAAGAGACCCAGTACTTC
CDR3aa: CSVERTRQETQYF

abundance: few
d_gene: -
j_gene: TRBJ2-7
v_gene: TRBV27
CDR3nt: TGTGCCAGCAGTCGAGGGGCCGAGCAGTACTTC
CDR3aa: CASSRGAEQYF

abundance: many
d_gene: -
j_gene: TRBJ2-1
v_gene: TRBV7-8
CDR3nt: TGTGCCAGCAGCTTAGCGCGTGAGAGTGAGCAGTTCTTC
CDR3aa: CASSLARESEQFF

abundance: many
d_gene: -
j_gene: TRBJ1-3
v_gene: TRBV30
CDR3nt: TGTGCCTGGAAACCAAGGCCGCCGCGCCCGACGATCTATTTT
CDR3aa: CAWKPRPPRPTIYF

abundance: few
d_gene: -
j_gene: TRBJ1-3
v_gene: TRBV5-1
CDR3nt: TGCGCCAGCAGCTTGGCAGGATTTGGAAACACCATATATTTT
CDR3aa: CASSLAGFGNTIYF

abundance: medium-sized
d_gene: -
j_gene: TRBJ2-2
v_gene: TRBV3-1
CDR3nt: TGTGCCAGCAGCCAAGTCACCGGGGTCAAGAGAGTGGCCGGGGAGCTGTTTTTT
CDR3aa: CASSQVTGVKRVAGELFF

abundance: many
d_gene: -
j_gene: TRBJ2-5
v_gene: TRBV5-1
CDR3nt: TGCGCCAGCTGGACTGAACTCCAAGAGACCCAGTACTTC
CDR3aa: CASWTELQETQYF

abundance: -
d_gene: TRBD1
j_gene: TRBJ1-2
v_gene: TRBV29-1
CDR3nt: TGCAGCGTTGAGGGACAGGGAAGCTATGGCTACACCTTC
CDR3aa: CSVEGQGSYGYTF

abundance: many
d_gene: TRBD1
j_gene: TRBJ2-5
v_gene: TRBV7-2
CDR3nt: TGTGCCAGCAGCCCGGACAGGGGTCGGGAGACCCAGTACTTC
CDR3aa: CASSPDRGRETQYF

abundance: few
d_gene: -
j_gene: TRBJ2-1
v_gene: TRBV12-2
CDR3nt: TGTGCAAGTCGCTCGACAGGCGGCGAGCAGTTCTTC
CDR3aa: CASRSTGGEQFF

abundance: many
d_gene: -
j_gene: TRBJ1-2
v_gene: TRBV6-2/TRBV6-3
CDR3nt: TGTGCCAGCAGTTATTCCAGGGAGAATGGCTACACCTTC
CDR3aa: CASSYSRENGYTF

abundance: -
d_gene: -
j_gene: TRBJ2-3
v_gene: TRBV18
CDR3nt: TGTGCCAGCTCACCAGGCGGAGGCTTTAGCACAGATACGCAGTATTTT
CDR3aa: CASSPGGGFSTDTQYF

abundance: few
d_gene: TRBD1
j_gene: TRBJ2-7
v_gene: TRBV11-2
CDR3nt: TGTGCCAGCAGCTTATTGGGACAGGGCCACGAGCAGTACTTC
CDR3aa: CASSLLGQGHEQYF

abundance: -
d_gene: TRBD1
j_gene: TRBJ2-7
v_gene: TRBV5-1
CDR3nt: TGCGCCAGCAGCTCCCGGACAGGGGGGTACGAGCAGTACTTC
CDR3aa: CASSSRTGGYEQYF

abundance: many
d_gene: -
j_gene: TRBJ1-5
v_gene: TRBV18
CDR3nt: TGTGCCAGCTCATGGGGACCGAATAGCAATCAGCCCCAGCATTTT
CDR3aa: CASSWGPNSNQPQHF

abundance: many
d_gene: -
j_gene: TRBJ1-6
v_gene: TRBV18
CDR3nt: TGTGCCAGCTCACCGTTGGGTCCACAAAGAGGATCCTATAATTCACCCCTCCACTTT
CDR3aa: CASSPLGPQRGSYNSPLHF

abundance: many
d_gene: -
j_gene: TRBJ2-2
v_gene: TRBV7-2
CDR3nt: TGTGCCAGCAGCGCCGACACTCGGGAGCTGTTTTTT
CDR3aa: CASSADTRELFF

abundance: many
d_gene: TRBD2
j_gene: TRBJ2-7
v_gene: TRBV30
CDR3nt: TGTGCCTGGAGTTCAGCGGGGCCCTACGAGCAGTACTTC
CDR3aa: CAWSSAGPYEQYF

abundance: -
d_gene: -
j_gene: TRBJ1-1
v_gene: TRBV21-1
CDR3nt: TGTGCCACCAGAGACCCCCTCAAGCGGGACAGATACATGAACACTGAAGCTTTCTTT
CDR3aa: CATRDPLKRDRYMNTEAFF

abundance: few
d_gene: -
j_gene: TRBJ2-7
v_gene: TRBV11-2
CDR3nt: TGTGCCAGCGCGACGGGCCGTGGGGGACGGAGCTCCTACGAGCAGTACTTC
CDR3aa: CASATGRGGRSSYEQYF

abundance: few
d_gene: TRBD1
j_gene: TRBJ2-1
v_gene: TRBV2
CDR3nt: TGTGCCAGCAGATTCCGGGACAGCTCCTACAATGAGCAGTTCTTC
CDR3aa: CASRFRDSSYNEQFF

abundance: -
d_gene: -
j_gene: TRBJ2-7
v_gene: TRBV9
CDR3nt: TGTGCCAGCGCCCTAGGGCCGGAGAGATCCCACGAGCAGTACTTC
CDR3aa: CASALGPERSHEQYF

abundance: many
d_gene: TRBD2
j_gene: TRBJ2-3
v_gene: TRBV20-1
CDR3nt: TGCAGTGCTAGAGATCTAGCGGGTACAGATACGCAGTATTTT
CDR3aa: CSARDLAGTDTQYF

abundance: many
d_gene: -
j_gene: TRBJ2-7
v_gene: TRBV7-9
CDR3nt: TGTGCCAGCAGCCCGGGACACCCATCCTACGAGCAGTACTTC
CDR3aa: CASSPGHPSYEQYF

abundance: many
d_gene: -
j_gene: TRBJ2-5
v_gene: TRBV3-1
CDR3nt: TGTGCCAGCAGCCCCCTTTTTGGACAGCCACAAGAGACCCAGTACTTC
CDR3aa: CASSPLFGQPQETQYF

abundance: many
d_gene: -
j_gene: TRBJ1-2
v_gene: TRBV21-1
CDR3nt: TGTGCCAGCAGCCCCAAAACAGGGCCCTATGGCTACACCTTC
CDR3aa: CASSPKTGPYGYTF

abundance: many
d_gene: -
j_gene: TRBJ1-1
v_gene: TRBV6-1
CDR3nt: TGTGCCACGACCGGGACGGCCAACACTGAAGCTTTCTTT
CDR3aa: CATTGTANTEAFF